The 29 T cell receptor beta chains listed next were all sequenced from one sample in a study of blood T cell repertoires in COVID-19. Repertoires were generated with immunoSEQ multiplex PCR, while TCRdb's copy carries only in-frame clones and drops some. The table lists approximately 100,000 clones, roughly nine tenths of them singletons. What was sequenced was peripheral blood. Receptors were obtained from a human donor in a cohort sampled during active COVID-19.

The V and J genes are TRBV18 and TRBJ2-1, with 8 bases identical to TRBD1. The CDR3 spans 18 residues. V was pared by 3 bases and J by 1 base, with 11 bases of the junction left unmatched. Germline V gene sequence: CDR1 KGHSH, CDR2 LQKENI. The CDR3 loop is CASSPVTGVRMSYNEQFF. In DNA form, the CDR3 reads TGTGCCAGCTCACCGGTGACAGGGGTACGGATGTCCTACAATGAGCAGTTCTTC.

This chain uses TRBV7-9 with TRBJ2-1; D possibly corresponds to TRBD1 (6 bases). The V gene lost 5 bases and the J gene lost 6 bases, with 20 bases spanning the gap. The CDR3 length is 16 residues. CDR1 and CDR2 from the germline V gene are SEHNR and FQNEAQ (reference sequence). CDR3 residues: CASSPSPADSSNEQFF. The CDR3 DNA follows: TGTGCCAGCAGCCCTAGCCCCGCGGACAGCTCCAATGAGCAGTTCTTC.

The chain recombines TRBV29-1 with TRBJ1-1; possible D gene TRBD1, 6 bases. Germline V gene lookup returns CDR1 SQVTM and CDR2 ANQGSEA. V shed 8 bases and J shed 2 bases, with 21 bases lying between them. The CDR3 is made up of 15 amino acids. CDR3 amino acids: CSIGGRRGANTEAFF. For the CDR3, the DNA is TGCAGCATAGGAGGCCGCAGGGGAGCCAACACTGAAGCTTTCTTT.

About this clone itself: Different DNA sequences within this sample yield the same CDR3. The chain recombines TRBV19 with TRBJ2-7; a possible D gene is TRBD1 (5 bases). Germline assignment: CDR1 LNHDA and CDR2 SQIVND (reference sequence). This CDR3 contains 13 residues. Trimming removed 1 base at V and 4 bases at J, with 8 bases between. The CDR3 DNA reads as TGTGCCAGTAGTATAGGTCCAGGGTACGAGCAGTACTTC. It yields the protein CASSIGPGYEQYF.

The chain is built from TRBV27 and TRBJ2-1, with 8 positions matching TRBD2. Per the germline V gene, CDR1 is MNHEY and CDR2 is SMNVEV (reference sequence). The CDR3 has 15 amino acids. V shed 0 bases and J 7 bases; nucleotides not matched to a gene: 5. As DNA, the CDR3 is TGTGCCAGCAGTTTATCCGGGGGGGCCAGGAATGAGCAGTTCTTC. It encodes CASSLSGGARNEQFF.

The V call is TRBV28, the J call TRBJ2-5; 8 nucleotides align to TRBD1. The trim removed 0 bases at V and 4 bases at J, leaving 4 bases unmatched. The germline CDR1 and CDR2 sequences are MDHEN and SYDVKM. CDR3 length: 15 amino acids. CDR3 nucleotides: TGTGCCAGCAGTTTATGGACGCAGGGGGCAGAGACCCAGTACTTC. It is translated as CASSLWTQGAETQYF.

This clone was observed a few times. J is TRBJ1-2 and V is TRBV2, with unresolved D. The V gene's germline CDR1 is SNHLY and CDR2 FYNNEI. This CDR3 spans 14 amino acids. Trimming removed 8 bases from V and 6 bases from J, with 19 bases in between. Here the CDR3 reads CASSTVERPHGYTF. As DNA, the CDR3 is TGTGCCAGCTCCACAGTGGAACGTCCCCATGGCTACACCTTC.

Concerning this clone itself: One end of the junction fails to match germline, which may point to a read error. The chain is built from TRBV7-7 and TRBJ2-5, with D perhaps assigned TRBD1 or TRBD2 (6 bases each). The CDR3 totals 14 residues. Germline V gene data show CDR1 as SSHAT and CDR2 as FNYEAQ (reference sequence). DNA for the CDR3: TGTGCTAGCAGCTTAGGGGGGCTGGGGGAGACCCAGTACTTC. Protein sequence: CASSLGGLGETQYF.

The CDR3 DNA is TGTGCCAGCAGCGTAGGGCGGGATCTAACACCGGAGGGGGAGCAGTACTTC. This codes for CASSVGRDLTPEGEQYF. The chain carries TRBV9 and TRBJ2-7; a weak D match, TRBD2 (6 bases). CDR1 and CDR2 (germline): SGDLS, YYNGEE. This CDR3 is 17 amino acids long. The germline V and J ends were trimmed by 0 bases and 7 bases, with 23 bases remaining between them.

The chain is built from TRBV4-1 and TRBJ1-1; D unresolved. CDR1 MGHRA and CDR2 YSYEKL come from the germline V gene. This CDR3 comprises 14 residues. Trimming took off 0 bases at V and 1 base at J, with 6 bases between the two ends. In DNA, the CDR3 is TGCGCCAGCAGCCAAGATAATCGGAACACTGAAGCTTTCTTT. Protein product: CASSQDNRNTEAFF.

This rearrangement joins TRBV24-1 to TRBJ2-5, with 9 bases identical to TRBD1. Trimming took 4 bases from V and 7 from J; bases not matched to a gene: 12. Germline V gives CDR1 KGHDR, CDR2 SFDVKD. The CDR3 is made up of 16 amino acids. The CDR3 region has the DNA TGTGCCACCAGTGAGTCGACAGGGGGTGCTCGCGGGACCCAGTACTTC. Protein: CATSESTGGARGTQYF.

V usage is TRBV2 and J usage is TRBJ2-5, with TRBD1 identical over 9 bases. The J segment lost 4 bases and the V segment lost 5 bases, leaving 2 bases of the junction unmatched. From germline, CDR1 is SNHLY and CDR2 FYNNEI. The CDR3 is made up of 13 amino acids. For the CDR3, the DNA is TGTGCCAGCAGTTCGGACAGGGGAGAGACCCAGTACTTC. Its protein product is CASSSDRGETQYF.

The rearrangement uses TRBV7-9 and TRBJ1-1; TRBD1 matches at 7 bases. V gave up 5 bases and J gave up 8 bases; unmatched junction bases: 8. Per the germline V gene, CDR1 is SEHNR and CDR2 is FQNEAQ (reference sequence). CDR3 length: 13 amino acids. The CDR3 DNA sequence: TGTGCCAGCAGCAGATCCGGGACAGCAGAAGCTTTCTTT. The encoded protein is CASSRSGTAEAFF.

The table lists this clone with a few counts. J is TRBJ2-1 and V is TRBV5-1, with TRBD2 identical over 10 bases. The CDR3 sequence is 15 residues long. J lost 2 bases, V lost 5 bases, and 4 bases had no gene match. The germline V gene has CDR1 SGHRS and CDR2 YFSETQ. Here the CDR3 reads CASSEGLATYNEQFF. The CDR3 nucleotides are TGCGCCAGCAGTGAGGGACTAGCGACCTACAATGAGCAGTTCTTC.

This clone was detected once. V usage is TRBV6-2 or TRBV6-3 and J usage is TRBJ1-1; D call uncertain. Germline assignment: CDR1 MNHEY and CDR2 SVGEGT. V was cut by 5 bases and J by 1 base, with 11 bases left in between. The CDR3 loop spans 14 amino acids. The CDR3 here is CASSAAGRNTEAFF. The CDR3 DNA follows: TGTGCCAGCAGTGCCGCGGGTAGGAACACTGAAGCTTTCTTT.

The CDR3 DNA follows: TGTGCCAGCAGTTACTTACAGGGGCCGTACGAGCAGTACTTC. Encoded protein: CASSYLQGPYEQYF. The J gene is TRBJ2-7, the V gene TRBV6-5, with 7 bases identical to TRBD1. V lost 1 base to trimming and J lost 4 bases; unmatched junction nucleotides: 4. CDR3 length: 14 amino acids. Germline CDR1 reads MNHEY; CDR2 reads SVGAGI.

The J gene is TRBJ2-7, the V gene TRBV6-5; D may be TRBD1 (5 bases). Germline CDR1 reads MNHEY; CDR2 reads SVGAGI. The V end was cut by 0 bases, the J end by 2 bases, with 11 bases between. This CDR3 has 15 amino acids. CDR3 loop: CASSYSPAGTYEQYF. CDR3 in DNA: TGTGCCAGCAGTTACTCCCCCGCAGGGACCTACGAGCAGTACTTC.

CDR3 protein: CASSLFRLAGGSDTQYF. In nucleotides, the CDR3 is TGTGCCAGCAGCTTATTTCGTCTGGCGGGAGGTTCCGATACGCAGTATTTT. The chain joins TRBV7-2 to TRBJ2-3; 8 bases are shared with TRBD2. Germline V gene lookup returns CDR1 SGHTA and CDR2 FQGNSA. The CDR3 is 17 residues long. Losses at the gene ends were 2 bases for V and 6 bases for J; bases not matched to a gene: 13.

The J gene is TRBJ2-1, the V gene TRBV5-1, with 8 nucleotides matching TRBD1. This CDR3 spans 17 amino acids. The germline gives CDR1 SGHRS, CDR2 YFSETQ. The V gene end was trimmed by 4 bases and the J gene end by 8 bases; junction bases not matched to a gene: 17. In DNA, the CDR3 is TGCGCCAGCAGCGACGAACCACAGGGGGTAGGGGCTGATGAGCAGTTCTTC. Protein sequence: CASSDEPQGVGADEQFF.

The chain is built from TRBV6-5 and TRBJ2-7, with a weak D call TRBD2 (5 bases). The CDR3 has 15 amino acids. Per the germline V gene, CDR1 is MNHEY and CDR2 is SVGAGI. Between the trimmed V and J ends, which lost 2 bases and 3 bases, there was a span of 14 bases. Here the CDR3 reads CASSYLPAVLYEQYF. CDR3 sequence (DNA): TGTGCCAGCAGTTACCTCCCAGCGGTTCTCTACGAGCAGTACTTC.

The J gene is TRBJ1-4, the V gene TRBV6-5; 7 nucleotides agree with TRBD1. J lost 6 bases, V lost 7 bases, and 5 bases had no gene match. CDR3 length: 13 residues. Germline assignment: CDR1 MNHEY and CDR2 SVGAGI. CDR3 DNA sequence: TGTGCCAGCATCCGGGACAGAGATGAAAAACTGTTTTTT. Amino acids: CASIRDRDEKLFF.

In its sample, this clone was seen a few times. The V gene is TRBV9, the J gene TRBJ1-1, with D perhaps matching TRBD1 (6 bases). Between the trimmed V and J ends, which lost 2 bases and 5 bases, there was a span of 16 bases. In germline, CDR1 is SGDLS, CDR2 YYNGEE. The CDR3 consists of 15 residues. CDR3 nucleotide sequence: TGTGCCAGCAGCGTTGACGACAGGCCGTATACTGAAGCTTTCTTT. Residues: CASSVDDRPYTEAFF.

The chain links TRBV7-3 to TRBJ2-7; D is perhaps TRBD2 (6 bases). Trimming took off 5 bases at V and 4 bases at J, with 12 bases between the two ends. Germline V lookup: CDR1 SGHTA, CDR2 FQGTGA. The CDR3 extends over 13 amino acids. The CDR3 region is CASSHGAGYEQYF. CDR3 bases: TGTGCCAGCAGCCACGGTGCGGGGTACGAGCAGTACTTC. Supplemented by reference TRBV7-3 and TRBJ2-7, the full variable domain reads GAGVSQTPSNKVTEKGKYVELRCDPISGHTALYWYRQSLGQGPEFLIYFQGTGAADDSGLPNDRFFAVRPEGSVSTLKIQRTERGDSAVYLCASSHGAGYEQYFGPGTRLTVT.

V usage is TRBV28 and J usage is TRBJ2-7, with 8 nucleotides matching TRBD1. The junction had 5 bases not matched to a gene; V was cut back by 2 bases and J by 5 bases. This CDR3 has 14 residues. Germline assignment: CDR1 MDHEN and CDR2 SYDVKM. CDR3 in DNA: TGTGCCAGCAGTTTAGGCAGGGGGCACGACGAGCAGTACTTC. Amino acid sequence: CASSLGRGHDEQYF.

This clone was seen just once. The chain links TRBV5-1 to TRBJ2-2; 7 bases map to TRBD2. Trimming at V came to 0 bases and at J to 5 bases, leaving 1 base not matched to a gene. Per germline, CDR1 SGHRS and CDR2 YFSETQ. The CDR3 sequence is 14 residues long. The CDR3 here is CASSLAGGTGELFF. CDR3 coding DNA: TGCGCCAGCAGCTTGGCCGGGGGGACCGGGGAGCTGTTTTTT.

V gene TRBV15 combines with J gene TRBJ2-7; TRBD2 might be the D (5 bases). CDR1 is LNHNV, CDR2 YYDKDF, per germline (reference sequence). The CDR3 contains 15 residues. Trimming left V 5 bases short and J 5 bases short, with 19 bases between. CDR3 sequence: CATSGHRGSVDEQYF. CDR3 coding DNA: TGTGCCACCAGCGGGCATAGAGGGAGTGTCGACGAGCAGTACTTC.

CDR3 sequence: CASSPPGVDRGRADTQYF. The CDR3 nucleotides are TGTGCCAGCTCACCACCGGGAGTGGACAGGGGGCGCGCAGATACGCAGTATTTT. This rearrangement joins TRBV18 to TRBJ2-3; 11 bases agree with TRBD1. The CDR3 runs to 18 residues. After removal of 0 bases from V and 4 bases from J, the junction contained 9 bases not matched to a gene. Germline CDR1 KGHSH, CDR2 LQKENI.

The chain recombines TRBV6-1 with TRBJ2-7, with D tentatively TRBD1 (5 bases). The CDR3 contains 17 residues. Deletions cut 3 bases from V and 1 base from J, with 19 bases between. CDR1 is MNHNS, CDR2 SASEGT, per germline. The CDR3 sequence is CASSDHVQGFLSYEQYF. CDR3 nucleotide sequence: TGTGCCAGCAGTGACCATGTGCAGGGTTTTTTGTCCTACGAGCAGTACTTC.

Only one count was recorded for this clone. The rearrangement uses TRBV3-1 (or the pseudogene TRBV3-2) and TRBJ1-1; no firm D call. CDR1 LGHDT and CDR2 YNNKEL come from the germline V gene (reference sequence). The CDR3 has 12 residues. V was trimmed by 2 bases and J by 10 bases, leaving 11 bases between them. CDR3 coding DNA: TGTGCCAGCAGCCAACACAGCGGAACAGCTTTCTTT. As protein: CASSQHSGTAFF.